This T cell receptor beta chain was recovered during a study of blood T cell repertoires in COVID-19. In the study overall: Acute-phase and convalescent COVID-19 samples originated in the United States, Italy and Spain. PBMCs, B-cell-depleted T cells, or T cells were the source of the cDNA or gDNA that made up the material.

The V gene lost 5 bases and the J gene lost 0 bases, with 7 bases spanning the gap. The CDR3 has 13 residues. Germline CDR1 SGHVS, CDR2 FQNEAQ. Original processing methods: Estimation of nucleated cell counts relied on the amplification of reference gene primers. Repertoires were generated with immunoSEQ multiplex PCR, while TCRdb's copy carries only in-frame clones and drops some. D and trimming come from the DNA, and the V and J calls and clone size come from that table. The sample consists of 110,000 or so clones, 80% to 90% of them appearing once. The chain carries TRBV7-8 and TRBJ1-2; unclear D gene. This TCR was recovered from a middle-aged man with acute or convalescent COVID-19. The sequenced material came from peripheral blood. CDR3: CASSPEPNYGYTF. For the CDR3, the DNA is TGTGCCAGCAGCCCTGAGCCTAACTATGGCTACACCTTC.